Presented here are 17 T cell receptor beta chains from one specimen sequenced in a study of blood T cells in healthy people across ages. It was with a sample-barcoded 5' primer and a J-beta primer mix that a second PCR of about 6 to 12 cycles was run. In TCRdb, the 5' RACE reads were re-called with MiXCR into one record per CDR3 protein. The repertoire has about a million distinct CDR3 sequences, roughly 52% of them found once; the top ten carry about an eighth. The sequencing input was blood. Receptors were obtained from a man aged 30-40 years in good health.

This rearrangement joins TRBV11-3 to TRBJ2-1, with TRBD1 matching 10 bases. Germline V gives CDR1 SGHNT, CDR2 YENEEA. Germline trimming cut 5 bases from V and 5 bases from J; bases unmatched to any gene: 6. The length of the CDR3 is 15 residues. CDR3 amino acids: CASSPGTGEDNEQFF. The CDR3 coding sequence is TGTGCCAGCAGCCCAGGGACAGGGGAGGACAATGAGCAGTTCTTC.

In DNA, the CDR3 is TGTGCCAGCAGTTCCCCGAACTTCAACTATGGCTACACCTTC. It translates to CASSSPNFNYGYTF. The gene calls are TRBV28 and TRBJ1-2; D remains unclear. The CDR3 consists of 14 residues. CDR1 is MDHEN and CDR2 is SYDVKM in the germline V gene. The V end was cut by 4 bases, the J end by 2 bases, with 11 bases between.

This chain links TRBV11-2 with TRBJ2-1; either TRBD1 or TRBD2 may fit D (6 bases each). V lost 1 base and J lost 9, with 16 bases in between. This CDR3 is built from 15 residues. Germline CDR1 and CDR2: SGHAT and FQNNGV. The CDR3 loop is CASSLAGAYGREQFF. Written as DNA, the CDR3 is TGTGCCAGCAGCTTAGCGGGGGCTTATGGTCGTGAGCAGTTCTTC. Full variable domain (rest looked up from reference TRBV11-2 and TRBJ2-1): EAGVAQSPRYKIIEKRQSVAFWCNPISGHATLYWYQQILGQGPKLLIQFQNNGVVDDSQLPKDRFSAERLKGVDSTLKIQPAKLEDSAVYLCASSLAGAYGREQFFGPGTRLTVL.

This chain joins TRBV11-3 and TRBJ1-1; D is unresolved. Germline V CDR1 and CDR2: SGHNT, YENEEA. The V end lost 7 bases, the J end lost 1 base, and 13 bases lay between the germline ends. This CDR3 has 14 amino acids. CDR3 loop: CASTLDGKNTEAFF. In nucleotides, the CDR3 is TGTGCCAGCACCCTGGACGGAAAGAACACTGAAGCTTTCTTT.

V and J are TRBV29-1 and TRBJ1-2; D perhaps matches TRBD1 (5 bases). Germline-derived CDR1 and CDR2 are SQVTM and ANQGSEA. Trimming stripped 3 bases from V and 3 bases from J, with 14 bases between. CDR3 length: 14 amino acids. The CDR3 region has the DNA TGCAGCGTTGACGGTTGGGGGGTAGACTATGGCTACACCTTC. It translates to CSVDGWGVDYGYTF.

The CDR3 DNA follows: TGTGCCAGCAGCGTATTTGCTGGGGCCAACGTCCTGACTTTC. Translating gives CASSVFAGANVLTF. This chain joins TRBV7-2 and TRBJ2-6; no definite D call. Looked up from germline, CDR1 is SGHTA and CDR2 is FQGNSA. CDR3 length: 14 amino acids. V shed 5 bases and J shed 2 bases, with 7 bases lying between them.

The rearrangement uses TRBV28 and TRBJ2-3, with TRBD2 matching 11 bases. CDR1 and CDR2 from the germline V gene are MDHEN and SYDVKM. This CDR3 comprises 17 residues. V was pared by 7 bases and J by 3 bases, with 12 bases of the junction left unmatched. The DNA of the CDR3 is TGTGCCAGCATCCCGGGTGGGCTAGCGGGGGGAACAGATACGCAGTATTTT. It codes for CASIPGGLAGGTDTQYF. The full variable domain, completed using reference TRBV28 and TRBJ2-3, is DVKVTQSSRYLVKRTGEKVFLECVQDMDHENMFWYRQDPGLGLRLIYFSYDVKMKEKGDIPEGYSVSREKKERFSLILESASTNQTSMYLCASIPGGLAGGTDTQYFGPGTRLTVL.

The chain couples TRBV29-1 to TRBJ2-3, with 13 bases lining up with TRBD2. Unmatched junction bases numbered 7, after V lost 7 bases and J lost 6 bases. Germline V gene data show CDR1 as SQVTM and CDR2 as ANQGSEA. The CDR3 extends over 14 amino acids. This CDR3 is CSGSLAGGSDTQYF. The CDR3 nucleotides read TGCAGCGGCTCACTAGCGGGAGGGTCTGATACGCAGTATTTT.

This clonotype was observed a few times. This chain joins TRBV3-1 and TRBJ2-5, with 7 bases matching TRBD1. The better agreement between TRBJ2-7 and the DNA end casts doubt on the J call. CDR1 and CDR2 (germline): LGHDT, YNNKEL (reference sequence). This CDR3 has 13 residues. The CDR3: CASSESTGFEQYF. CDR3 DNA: TGTGCCAGCAGCGAGTCGACAGGGTTCGAGCAGTACTTC.

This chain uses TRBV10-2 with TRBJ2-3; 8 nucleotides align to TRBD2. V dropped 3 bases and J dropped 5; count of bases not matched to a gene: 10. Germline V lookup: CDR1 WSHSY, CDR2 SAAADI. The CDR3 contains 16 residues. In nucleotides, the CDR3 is TGCGCCAGCAGTGACTTGGCGGGGGGAGAGGGAGATACGCAGTATTTT. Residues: CASSDLAGGEGDTQYF.

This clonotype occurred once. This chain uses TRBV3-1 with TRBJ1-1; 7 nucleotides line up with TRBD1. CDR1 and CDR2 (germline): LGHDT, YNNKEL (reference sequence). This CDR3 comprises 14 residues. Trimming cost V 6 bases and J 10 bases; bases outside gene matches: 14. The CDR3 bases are TGTGCCAGCAGTTCCGGGACAGACTCCGTAGGAGCTTTCTTT. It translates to CASSSGTDSVGAFF.

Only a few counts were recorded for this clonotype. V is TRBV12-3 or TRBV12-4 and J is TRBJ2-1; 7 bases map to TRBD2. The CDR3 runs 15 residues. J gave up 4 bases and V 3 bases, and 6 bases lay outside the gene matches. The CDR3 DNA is TGTGCCAGCAGTTTGATGCGGGAGATATACAATGAGCAGTTCTTC. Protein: CASSLMREIYNEQFF.

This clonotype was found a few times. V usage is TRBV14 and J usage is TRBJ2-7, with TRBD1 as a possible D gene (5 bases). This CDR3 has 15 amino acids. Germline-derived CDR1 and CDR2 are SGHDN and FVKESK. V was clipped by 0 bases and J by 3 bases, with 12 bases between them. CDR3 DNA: TGTGCCAGCAGCCAAGATAGGGTAGGGGACTACGAGCAGTACTTC. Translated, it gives CASSQDRVGDYEQYF.

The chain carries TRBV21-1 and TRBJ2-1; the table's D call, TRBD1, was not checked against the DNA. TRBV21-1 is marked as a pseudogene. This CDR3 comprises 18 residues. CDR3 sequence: CASSKRRPGTANYNEQFF. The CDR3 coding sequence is TGTGCCAGCAGCAAACGGAGGCCCGGGACAGCTAACTACAATGAGCAGTTCTTC.

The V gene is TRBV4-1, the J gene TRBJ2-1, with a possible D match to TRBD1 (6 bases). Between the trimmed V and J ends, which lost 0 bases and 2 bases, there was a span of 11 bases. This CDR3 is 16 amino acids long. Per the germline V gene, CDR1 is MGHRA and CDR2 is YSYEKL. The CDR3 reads CASSQDLQGTYNEQFF. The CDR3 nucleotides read TGCGCCAGCAGCCAAGACCTACAGGGAACCTACAATGAGCAGTTCTTC.

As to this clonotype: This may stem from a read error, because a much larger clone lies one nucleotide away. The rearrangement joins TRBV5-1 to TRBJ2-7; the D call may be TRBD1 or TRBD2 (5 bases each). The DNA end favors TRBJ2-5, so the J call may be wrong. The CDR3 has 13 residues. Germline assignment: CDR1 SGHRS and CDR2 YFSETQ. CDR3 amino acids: CASSATAEETQYF. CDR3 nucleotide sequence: TGCGCCAGCAGCGCGACAGCGGAAGAGACCCAGTACTTC.

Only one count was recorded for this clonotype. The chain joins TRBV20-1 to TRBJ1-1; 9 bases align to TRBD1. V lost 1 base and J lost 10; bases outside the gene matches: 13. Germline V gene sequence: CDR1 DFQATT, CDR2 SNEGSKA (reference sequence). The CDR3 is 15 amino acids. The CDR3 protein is CSARAIETGGFGAFF. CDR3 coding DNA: TGCAGTGCTAGAGCGATCGAGACAGGGGGTTTTGGAGCTTTCTTT.